This T cell receptor (beta chain) was found in a study of blood T cell repertoires in COVID-19. Study-wide background: Whether acute or convalescent, the COVID-19 samples came from the United States, Italy and Spain. In each case, the material was cDNA or gDNA derived from T cells, B-cell-depleted T cells, or PBMCs.

V was pared by 3 bases and J by 6 bases, with 12 bases between. Germline assignment: CDR1 MDHEN and CDR2 SYDVKM. This CDR3 has 14 amino acids. Per the authors' pipeline: Researchers report that nucleated cell counts were estimated from reference gene primer amplification. Sequencing was performed with immunoSEQ multiplex PCR; in TCRdb, only in-frame clones are kept and a portion is missing. V and J calls and clone size are copied from that table; D and trimming were computed from the DNA. The data contain some 60,000 clones, more than 85% of them singletons. The sample comprised peripheral blood. The J gene is TRBJ1-5, the V gene TRBV28; D ambiguous. The source is a man in his sixties with acute or convalescent COVID-19. The CDR3 here is CASSFHQEGQPQHF. The CDR3 nucleotides are TGTGCCAGCAGTTTTCACCAGGAGGGTCAGCCCCAGCATTTT.